The T cell receptor (beta chain) under discussion was sequenced for a study of blood T cell repertoires in COVID-19. Study information: Both acute and convalescent COVID-19 samples were obtained from the United States, Italy and Spain. T cells, B-cell-depleted T cells, or PBMCs supplied cDNA or gDNA.

Trimming shortened V by 6 bases and J by 6 bases, and 13 bases separated the two germline ends. The CDR3 covers 12 residues. Germline loops: CDR1 SGHTS, CDR2 YDEGEE. Per the authors' pipeline: Scientists estimated how many nucleated cells there were by amplifying reference gene primers. Using immunoSEQ multiplex PCR, the repertoire was profiled, and TCRdb retains in-frame clones only, with some absent. D and trimming come from the DNA, and the V and J calls and clone size come from that table. The table records about 220,000 clones, around 84% of them present only once. The clonotype originates from a human donor in a cohort sampled during active COVID-19. Material: peripheral blood. The chain uses TRBV5-8 and TRBJ2-7, with D unresolved. In DNA, the CDR3 is TGTGCCAGCACCGTAACCTGGAGCGAGCAGTACTTC. Translated, it gives CASTVTWSEQYF.